The 29 T cell receptor beta chains below all came from one sample that was sequenced in a study of control samples from healthy donors and cancer patients. Profiling relied on immunoSEQ multiplex PCR, and the TCRdb table lists in-frame clones only, not all of them. The table records roughly 80,000 clones, approximately 92% of them present only once. What was sequenced was blood. Every receptor here comes from a woman aged 60 to 75 in good health.

The chain combines TRBV5-4 with TRBJ2-1; 10 positions agree with TRBD2. The CDR3 length is 17 residues. The junction had 9 bases not matched to a gene; V was cut back by 0 bases and J by 6 bases. Germline V CDR1 and CDR2: SGHNT, YYREEE (reference sequence). The DNA of the CDR3 is TGTGCCAGCAGCTTGGCCATATCTAGCGGGAGCACCAATGAGCAGTTCTTC. It encodes CASSLAISSGSTNEQFF. The variable domain in full, with the rest retrieved from reference TRBV5-4 and TRBJ2-1, is ETGVTQSPTHLIKTRGQQVTLRCSSQSGHNTVSWYQQALGQGPQFIFQYYREEENGRGNFPPRFSGLQFPNYSSELNVNALELDDSALYLCASSLAISSGSTNEQFFGPGTRLTVL.

The CDR3 spells CASSLGGANNEQFF. The CDR3 DNA is TGTGCCAGCTCCTTGGGAGGCGCTAACAATGAGCAGTTCTTC. The rearrangement links TRBV5-4 to TRBJ2-1; TRBD2 might be the D (6 bases). This CDR3 comprises 14 residues. V lost 7 bases to trimming and J lost 5 bases, with 16 bases between them. Germline V gives CDR1 SGHNT, CDR2 YYREEE (reference sequence).

The chain combines TRBV5-1 with TRBJ1-2, with 8 bases that match TRBD1. This CDR3 is 14 amino acids long. The germline V gene has CDR1 SGHRS and CDR2 YFSETQ. With V trimmed by 0 bases and J by 5 bases, 3 bases remained unmatched. The CDR3 coding sequence is TGCGCCAGCAGCTTGGCCGACAGGGGATATGGCTACACCTTC. This gives the protein CASSLADRGYGYTF.

The count of this clone is one. This chain joins TRBV5-4 and TRBJ2-1, with D unclear. Germline V gene data show CDR1 as SGHNT and CDR2 as YYREEE (reference sequence). Between the trimmed V and J ends, which lost 3 bases and 10 bases, there was a span of 17 bases. CDR3 length: 14 amino acids. CDR3 region: CASSSGRLRREQFF. CDR3 coding DNA: TGTGCCAGCAGCTCCGGTCGACTCCGCAGAGAGCAGTTCTTC. Full variable domain (missing parts from reference TRBV5-4 and TRBJ2-1): ETGVTQSPTHLIKTRGQQVTLRCSSQSGHNTVSWYQQALGQGPQFIFQYYREEENGRGNFPPRFSGLQFPNYSSELNVNALELDDSALYLCASSSGRLRREQFFGPGTRLTVL.

This rearrangement joins TRBV28 to TRBJ2-1, with TRBD2 identical over 16 bases. J lost 15 bases, V lost 4 bases, and 9 bases had no gene match. CDR1 and CDR2 (germline): MDHEN, SYDVKM. CDR3 length equals 15 residues. CDR3 in DNA: TGTGCCAGCAGTTCCTACGGGACTAGCGGGAGGGACGGGTTCTTC. Amino acid sequence: CASSSYGTSGRDGFF.

The chain recombines TRBV27 with TRBJ2-2; D assignment may be TRBD1 or TRBD2 (5 bases each). Trimming removed 3 bases at V and 0 bases at J, with 14 bases between. The V gene's germline CDR1 is MNHEY and CDR2 SMNVEV (reference sequence). The CDR3 covers 17 residues. CDR3 in DNA: TGTGCCAGCAGTTTGGGGGTCGGGACCGCGAACACCGGGGAGCTGTTTTTT. Translation: CASSLGVGTANTGELFF.

J is TRBJ1-2 and V is TRBV2, with 7 bases aligning to TRBD1. Germline CDR1 and CDR2: SNHLY and FYNNEI. With 10 bases clipped from V and 6 bases from J, the junction kept 14 bases outside the gene matches. This CDR3 is 14 amino acids long. The DNA of the CDR3 is TGTGCCACCCCCGGTGAGGACACAGGGGATGGCTACACCTTC. The encoded protein is CATPGEDTGDGYTF.

V is TRBV25-1 and J is TRBJ1-1; tentatively, D is TRBD1 (6 bases). The CDR3 totals 14 residues. V was clipped by 1 base and J by 4 bases, with 10 bases between them. CDR1 is MGHDK and CDR2 is SYGVNS in the germline V gene. This CDR3 is CASSESPGATEAFF. Here the CDR3 DNA reads TGTGCCAGCAGTGAATCGCCGGGGGCCACTGAAGCTTTCTTT.

The chain carries TRBV19 and TRBJ2-1; 10 bases are shared with TRBD2. The CDR3 consists of 17 residues. The V segment lost 3 bases and the J segment 7 bases; nucleotides outside the gene matches: 12. Looked up from germline, CDR1 is LNHDA and CDR2 is SQIVND (reference sequence). CDR3 residues: CASSISSGSSTGNEQFF. As DNA, the CDR3 is TGTGCCAGTAGTATCTCTAGCGGGAGTTCTACAGGGAATGAGCAGTTCTTC. Using reference TRBV19 and TRBJ2-1 for the parts outside the CDR3, the full variable domain is DGGITQSPKYLFRKEGQNVTLSCEQNLNHDAMYWYRQDPGQGLRLIYYSQIVNDFQKGDIAEGYSVSREKKESFPLTVTSAQKNPTAFYLCASSISSGSSTGNEQFFGPGTRLTVL.

This sequence joins TRBV3-1 (or the pseudogene TRBV3-2) and TRBJ1-1, with a tentative D call TRBD1 (5 bases). CDR1 and CDR2 (germline): LGHDT, YNNKEL (reference sequence). The V gene lost 2 bases and the J gene lost 2 bases, with 12 bases spanning the gap. This CDR3 is 15 amino acids long. The chain's CDR3 is CASSQNRQINTEAFF. The CDR3 DNA sequence: TGTGCCAGCAGCCAAAATAGACAGATCAACACTGAAGCTTTCTTT.

The chain has TRBV6-6 and TRBJ2-6; D remains ambiguous. This CDR3 contains 16 residues. Germline CDR1 reads MNHNY; CDR2 reads SVGAGI (reference sequence). The V end was cut by 2 bases, the J end by 3 bases, with 11 bases between. The CDR3 reads CASSYREFFGANVLTF. As DNA, the CDR3 is TGTGCCAGCAGTTACCGAGAGTTTTTTGGGGCCAACGTCCTGACTTTC.

The chain recombines TRBV6-1 with TRBJ2-1, with D perhaps TRBD1 or TRBD2 (5 bases each). V gave up 3 bases and J gave up 14 bases, with 14 bases separating them. The CDR3 contains 12 residues. Germline lookup yields CDR1 MNHNS and CDR2 SASEGT. The CDR3 protein is CASSEGPHRKFF. CDR3 bases: TGTGCCAGCAGTGAGGGACCCCATAGGAAGTTCTTC.

There are a few counts of this clone. The V gene is TRBV6-4, the J gene TRBJ2-2; tentatively, D is TRBD1 (5 bases). Germline V gene sequence: CDR1 MRHNA, CDR2 SNTAGT. Trimming removed 5 bases at V and 4 bases at J, with 11 bases between. The CDR3 is made up of 14 amino acids. In DNA form, the CDR3 reads TGTGCCAGCAGTCCCAGGGTGACCACCGGGGAGCTGTTTTTT. This sequence encodes CASSPRVTTGELFF.

The chain has TRBV6-5 and TRBJ2-1; the match to TRBD1 covers 7 bases. The CDR3 runs to 15 residues. Germline values: CDR1 MNHEY, CDR2 SVGAGI. The V gene end was trimmed by 6 bases and the J gene end by 0 bases; junction bases not matched to a gene: 5. CDR3 loop: CASRLDRDSYNEQFF. CDR3 DNA: TGTGCCAGCAGACTAGACAGGGACTCCTACAATGAGCAGTTCTTC.

This clone was seen a single time. The rearrangement joins TRBV30 to TRBJ2-7; D gene uncertain. The ends were cut back, 0 bases at V and 7 bases at J, with 10 bases in the middle. Germline CDR1 reads GTSNPN; CDR2 reads SVGIG (reference sequence). The CDR3 loop spans 12 amino acids. The CDR3 spells CAWSVHLSEQYF. In DNA form, the CDR3 reads TGTGCCTGGAGTGTACACCTCTCGGAGCAGTACTTC.

This chain connects TRBV5-1 to TRBJ2-7; a possible D gene is TRBD1 (5 bases). The CDR3 is 14 amino acids. Germline values: CDR1 SGHRS, CDR2 YFSETQ. V lost 0 bases and J lost 3, with 10 bases in between. The CDR3 loop reads CASSLVTGSYEQYF. CDR3 nucleotide sequence: TGCGCCAGCAGCTTGGTAACAGGAAGCTACGAGCAGTACTTC. The entire variable domain, with the rest obtained from reference TRBV5-1 and TRBJ2-7, is as follows: KAGVTQTPRYLIKTRGQQVTLSCSPISGHRSVSWYQQTPGQGLQFLFEYFSETQRNKGNFPGRFSGRQFSNSRSEMNVSTLELGDSALYLCASSLVTGSYEQYFGPGTRLTVT.

The chain joins TRBV28 to TRBJ1-6; perhaps TRBD1 as D (6 bases). The CDR3 has 13 amino acids. Trimming cost V 8 bases and J 8 bases, with 13 bases left between them. From germline, CDR1 is MDHEN and CDR2 SYDVKM. The CDR3: CASGGRGYSPLHF. In nucleotides, the CDR3 is TGTGCCAGCGGAGGCAGGGGTTATTCACCCCTCCACTTT.

The sample holds a few counts of this clone. The gene calls are TRBV9 and TRBJ2-2; D possibly corresponds to TRBD1 (5 bases). The germline CDR1 and CDR2 sequences are SGDLS and YYNGEE. The CDR3 spans 18 residues. V was pared by 0 bases and J by 0 bases, with 15 bases between. The DNA for the CDR3 is TGTGCCAGCAGCGTAGAAAAGACGGCAGGGTCGAACACCGGGGAGCTGTTTTTT. Its translation is CASSVEKTAGSNTGELFF.

The chain couples TRBV11-3 to TRBJ1-5; tentative D call: TRBD1 (6 bases). Germline V gives CDR1 SGHNT, CDR2 YENEEA. The CDR3 runs to 15 residues. V was shortened by 0 bases and J by 5 bases, with 11 bases between the two germline ends. In nucleotides, the CDR3 is TGTGCCAGCAGCTTAGATTTGGGACAAGATCAGCCCCAGCATTTT. Protein: CASSLDLGQDQPQHF.

J is TRBJ2-7 and V is TRBV7-6; a possible D gene is TRBD1 (6 bases). The CDR3 is 15 residues long. Germline CDR1 SGHVS, CDR2 FNYEAQ. With 5 bases removed from V and 0 bases from J, the gap between germline ends came to 14 bases. The CDR3 DNA reads as TGTGCCAGCAGCCTCGCCTCGGACAGCTCCTACGAGCAGTACTTC. Translation: CASSLASDSSYEQYF.

V is TRBV4-1 and J is TRBJ1-5; a possible D gene is TRBD1 (5 bases). The germline gives CDR1 MGHRA, CDR2 YSYEKL. Trimming left V 1 base short and J 5 bases short, with 12 bases between. The CDR3 has 15 residues. This CDR3 reads CASSQGQISHQPQHF. CDR3 bases: TGCGCCAGCAGCCAAGGACAGATCAGTCATCAGCCCCAGCATTTT.

The chain combines TRBV27 with TRBJ2-7; 8 bases align to TRBD1. This CDR3 is 14 amino acids long. V was clipped by 5 bases and J by 3 bases; unmatched bases: 6. Looked up from germline, CDR1 is MNHEY and CDR2 is SMNVEV (reference sequence). The CDR3 sequence: CASSRTGSNYEQYF. CDR3 coding DNA: TGTGCCAGCAGTCGGACAGGGAGCAACTACGAGCAGTACTTC.

The chain couples TRBV4-1 to TRBJ2-5; 7 bases match TRBD1. The CDR3 covers 16 residues. Unmatched junction bases numbered 9, after V lost 3 bases and J lost 2 bases. Germline CDR1 MGHRA, CDR2 YSYEKL. The CDR3 is CASSHRDTGVQETQYF. CDR3 nucleotide sequence: TGCGCCAGCAGCCACCGAGACACAGGGGTACAAGAGACCCAGTACTTC.

V and J are TRBV10-1 and TRBJ2-1; D is ambiguous. V dropped 3 bases and J dropped 6 bases, with 3 bases sitting between them. Germline V lookup: CDR1 WNHNN, CDR2 SYGVQD (reference sequence). The CDR3 spans 11 residues. This CDR3 reads CASSDGNEQFF. DNA of the CDR3: TGCGCCAGCAGTGACGGCAATGAGCAGTTCTTC.

The rearrangement joins TRBV3-1 (or the pseudogene TRBV3-2) to TRBJ1-2; D not resolved. The V end lost 1 base, the J end lost 5 bases, and 11 bases lay between the germline ends. Germline lookup yields CDR1 LGHDT and CDR2 YNNKEL (reference sequence). The CDR3 consists of 14 residues. The CDR3 nucleotides read TGTGCCAGCAGCCAAGGGCCCCCAAGTTATGGCTACACCTTC. Translation gives CASSQGPPSYGYTF.

This clone has just one count. The CDR3 region is CASSRTGADSPLHF. The CDR3 DNA reads TGTGCCAGTAGTCGGACAGGGGCGGATTCACCCCTCCACTTT. The chain joins TRBV19 to TRBJ1-6, with 9 bases lining up with TRBD1. Germline V gene sequence: CDR1 LNHDA, CDR2 SQIVND (reference sequence). CDR3 length: 14 residues. The V gene end was trimmed by 5 bases and the J gene end by 8 bases; junction bases not matched to a gene: 4.

CDR3 bases: TGTGCCTGGAGTGTCTCGGGAGGGCAGGATGAGCAGTTCTTC. As protein: CAWSVSGGQDEQFF. The chain is built from TRBV30 and TRBJ2-1, with 8 bases matching TRBD2. Germline V lookup: CDR1 GTSNPN, CDR2 SVGIG (reference sequence). J gave up 8 bases and V 0 bases, and 6 bases lay outside the gene matches. This CDR3 spans 14 amino acids.

The genes are TRBV5-1 and TRBJ2-3; 14 nucleotides line up with TRBD2. Germline CDR1 and CDR2: SGHRS and YFSETQ. V shed 1 base and J 8 bases; nucleotides not matched to a gene: 6. The length of the CDR3 is 16 residues. CDR3: CASSLPGLAGVGTQYF. The CDR3 DNA follows: TGCGCCAGCAGCTTGCCGGGACTAGCGGGAGTAGGTACGCAGTATTTT.

V and J are TRBV7-3 and TRBJ2-1; D possibly corresponds to TRBD2 (5 bases). Germline values: CDR1 SGHTA, CDR2 FQGTGA. CDR3 length: 13 amino acids. V gave up 5 bases and J gave up 10 bases, with 15 bases separating them. The CDR3 sequence is CASSVDWPNEQFF. CDR3 in DNA: TGTGCCAGCAGCGTGGACTGGCCTAACGAGCAGTTCTTC.